Each of the 22 T cell receptor beta chains below was sequenced from the same sample in a study of shared clonotypes between healthy human individuals. The table came from immunoSEQ multiplex PCR; TCRdb's copy has only in-frame clones and leaves some out. Among some 1,100,000 clones listed, approximately 78% were seen once. Sequencing used memory CD4+ T cells from PBMCs. Subset in this sample: CD45RA-negative fraction. The receptors shown here come from a man between 18 and 35 years old in good health. Some clones in this sample may be carry-over from other donors' samples.

This chain joins TRBV7-2 and TRBJ2-1, with TRBD2 identical over 8 bases. J lost 8 bases, V lost 5 bases, and 14 bases had no gene match. The V gene's germline CDR1 is SGHTA and CDR2 FQGNSA. The CDR3 has 16 residues. The CDR3 spells CASSVIGTRNSDEQFF. The CDR3 DNA reads as TGTGCCAGCAGCGTCATCGGGACTAGAAACAGCGATGAGCAGTTCTTC.

The chain recombines TRBV14 with TRBJ2-5; the D gene is possibly TRBD2 (7 bases). The germline CDR1 and CDR2 sequences are SGHDN and FVKESK. V was cut by 0 bases and J by 5 bases, with 13 bases left in between. The CDR3 has 15 residues. The CDR3 bases are TGTGCCAGCAGCCAAGATTCTGGCGGGGGCGAGACCCAGTACTTC. Translation: CASSQDSGGGETQYF.

This rearrangement joins TRBV5-1 to TRBJ2-1, with D uncertain. Germline V gene data show CDR1 as SGHRS and CDR2 as YFSETQ. The CDR3 loop spans 12 amino acids. V was shortened by 4 bases and J by 9 bases, with 11 bases between the two germline ends. The CDR3 loop is CASSPSLSEQFF. In DNA, the CDR3 is TGCGCCAGCAGCCCGTCTTTATCTGAGCAGTTCTTC. The variable domain in full, with the rest retrieved from reference TRBV5-1 and TRBJ2-1, is KAGVTQTPRYLIKTRGQQVTLSCSPISGHRSVSWYQQTPGQGLQFLFEYFSETQRNKGNFPGRFSGRQFSNSRSEMNVSTLELGDSALYLCASSPSLSEQFFGPGTRLTVL.

This clone turned up a few times. This chain connects TRBV7-9 to TRBJ2-2; TRBD1 matches at 7 bases. The CDR3 is made up of 15 amino acids. V trimming: 7 bases; J trimming: 6 bases; junction bases outside the gene matches: 11. Germline V CDR1 and CDR2: SEHNR, FQNEAQ (reference sequence). The CDR3 sequence: CASTPRQGRAGELFF. In nucleotides, the CDR3 is TGTGCCAGCACACCTCGACAGGGTAGGGCCGGGGAGCTGTTTTTT.

J is TRBJ2-7 and V is TRBV10-3, with 11 bases identical to TRBD2. V lost 5 bases, J lost 2 bases, and 8 bases stayed unmatched. The CDR3 totals 16 residues. Per germline, CDR1 ENHRY and CDR2 SYGVKD. CDR3 loop: CAISPGTSGYPYEQYF. CDR3 coding DNA: TGTGCCATCAGTCCCGGGACTAGCGGTTACCCCTACGAGCAGTACTTC.

This clone was seen just once. Other DNA sequences in this sample translate to the same CDR3. The chain recombines TRBV6-1 with TRBJ2-2; 8 positions match TRBD1. This CDR3 has 14 residues. V dropped 4 bases and J dropped 5; count of bases not matched to a gene: 3. Germline lookup yields CDR1 MNHNS and CDR2 SASEGT. CDR3 bases: TGTGCCAGCAGTGTTTACAGGGGGACCGGGGAGCTGTTTTTT. It yields the protein CASSVYRGTGELFF.

The chain couples TRBV5-4 to TRBJ2-1; TRBD2 aligns across 7 bases. CDR1 SGHNT and CDR2 YYREEE come from the germline V gene (reference sequence). The CDR3 extends over 15 amino acids. V gave up 0 bases and J gave up 2 bases; unmatched junction bases: 2. CDR3 coding DNA: TGTGCCAGCAGCTTGGAGAGCGGGACCTACAATGAGCAGTTCTTC. Its protein is CASSLESGTYNEQFF.

This CDR3 reads CASSIQTANEQFF. CDR3 nucleotide sequence: TGTGCCAGCAGCATACAAACCGCCAATGAGCAGTTCTTC. The chain recombines TRBV7-9 with TRBJ2-1; D is undetermined. Germline V gene sequence: CDR1 SEHNR, CDR2 FQNEAQ (reference sequence). Between the trimmed V and J ends, which lost 5 bases and 6 bases, there was a span of 11 bases. The CDR3 is 13 residues long. The entire variable domain, with the rest obtained from reference TRBV7-9 and TRBJ2-1, is as follows: DTGVSQNPRHKITKRGQNVTFRCDPISEHNRLYWYRQTLGQGPEFLTYFQNEAQLEKSRLLSDRFSAERPKGSFSTLEIQRTEQGDSAMYLCASSIQTANEQFFGPGTRLTVL.

This chain uses TRBV7-9 with TRBJ1-1; a possible D gene is TRBD1 (6 bases). The CDR3 extends over 13 amino acids. V was pared by 5 bases and J by 10 bases, with 17 bases between. Looked up from germline, CDR1 is SEHNR and CDR2 is FQNEAQ (reference sequence). CDR3 amino acids: CASSLTDTGIAFF. In nucleotides, the CDR3 is TGTGCCAGCAGCCTTACGGACACAGGGATAGCTTTCTTT. Looking up the rest from reference TRBV7-9 and TRBJ1-1 gives the full variable domain: DTGVSQNPRHKITKRGQNVTFRCDPISEHNRLYWYRQTLGQGPEFLTYFQNEAQLEKSRLLSDRFSAERPKGSFSTLEIQRTEQGDSAMYLCASSLTDTGIAFFGQGTRLTVV.

The chain couples TRBV7-3 to TRBJ1-1; D unclear. Germline V CDR1 and CDR2: SGHTA, FQGTGA. Trimming shortened V by 5 bases and J by 7 bases, and 14 bases separated the two germline ends. The CDR3 is made up of 13 amino acids. The CDR3 nucleotides are TGTGCCAGCAGCCAAAATCCGGGGTTTGAAGCTTTCTTT. Translated, it gives CASSQNPGFEAFF.

V gene TRBV5-1 combines with J gene TRBJ2-5; D call uncertain. V was cut by 4 bases and J by 5 bases, with 9 bases left in between. Germline V CDR1 and CDR2: SGHRS, YFSETQ. This CDR3 is 12 amino acids long. CDR3 in amino acids: CASSETSETQYF. Here the CDR3 DNA reads TGCGCCAGCAGCGAAACCTCGGAGACCCAGTACTTC.

This rearrangement joins TRBV11-3 to TRBJ2-1, with 14 nucleotides matching TRBD2. This CDR3 region has 14 residues. Germline V lookup: CDR1 SGHNT, CDR2 YENEEA. V shed 4 bases and J 9 bases; nucleotides not matched to a gene: 2. CDR3 loop: CASSSGLAGGEQFF. The CDR3 DNA is TGTGCCAGCAGCTCCGGACTAGCGGGAGGTGAGCAGTTCTTC.

The V and J genes are TRBV30 and TRBJ2-5; D uncertain. With 3 bases removed from V and 2 bases from J, the gap between germline ends came to 10 bases. The length of the CDR3 is 13 residues. In germline, CDR1 is GTSNPN, CDR2 SVGIG (reference sequence). CDR3 residues: CAWSRSTQETQYF. The DNA of the CDR3 is TGTGCCTGGAGCCGGTCGACGCAAGAGACCCAGTACTTC.

The chain carries TRBV20-1 and TRBJ1-2; TRBD1 agrees at 9 bases. The trim removed 5 bases at V and 12 bases at J, leaving 7 bases unmatched. Germline V gene sequence: CDR1 DFQATT, CDR2 SNEGSKA (reference sequence). The CDR3 has 11 amino acids. DNA for the CDR3: TGCAGTGCTGCTTGGACAGGGGAGAACACCTTC. Residues: CSAAWTGENTF.

The chain has TRBV21-1 and TRBJ1-3; the D segment call TRBD1 is taken from the table without a DNA check. TRBV21-1 is deemed a pseudogene. CDR3 length: 16 amino acids. CDR3: CASTLQGCLGGNTIYF. The CDR3 nucleotides read TGTGCCAGCACCCTACAGGGGTGCCTGGGAGGAAACACCATATATTTT.

About this clone itself: Additional DNA sequences in this sample encode the identical CDR3. The CDR3 loop is CASSLTYEQYF. The CDR3 DNA is TGTGCCAGCAGTCTTACCTACGAGCAGTACTTC. The rearrangement joins TRBV2 to TRBJ2-7; D unclear. In germline, CDR1 is SNHLY, CDR2 FYNNEI. The CDR3 contains 11 residues. Trimming removed 5 bases from V and 2 bases from J, with 4 bases in between.

Worth noting for this clone: Other DNA sequences in this specimen translate into the identical CDR3. The chain combines TRBV9 with TRBJ2-7, with 7 nucleotides matching TRBD1. The germline V gene has CDR1 SGDLS and CDR2 YYNGEE. The V and J ends lost 3 bases and 1 base, in that order; junction bases with no gene match: 4. The CDR3 is made up of 14 amino acids. The CDR3 nucleotides read TGTGCCAGCAGCGCAACGGGACAGTCCTACGAGCAGTACTTC. This gives the protein CASSATGQSYEQYF. Using reference TRBV9 and TRBJ2-7 for the parts outside the CDR3, the full variable domain is DSGVTQTPKHLITATGQRVTLRCSPRSGDLSVYWYQQSLDQGLQFLIQYYNGEERAKGNILERFSAQQFPDLHSELNLSSLELGDSALYFCASSATGQSYEQYFGPGTRLTVT.

V is TRBV6-6 and J is TRBJ2-1, with 7 bases fitting TRBD2. Germline-derived CDR1 and CDR2 are MNHNY and SVGAGI (reference sequence). CDR3 length: 12 residues. V lost 11 bases, J lost 6 bases, and 7 bases stayed unmatched. The CDR3 bases are TGTGCCTCCCGGGACTACTTCAATGAGCAGTTCTTC. It yields the protein CASRDYFNEQFF.

The J gene is TRBJ2-5, the V gene TRBV29-1, with 11 bases lining up with TRBD2. The CDR3 sequence is 15 residues long. V lost 4 bases and J lost 1; bases outside the gene matches: 5. From germline, CDR1 is SQVTM and CDR2 ANQGSEA. The CDR3: CSVGRLAGSQETQYF. CDR3 nucleotides: TGCAGCGTTGGTCGACTAGCGGGGTCCCAAGAGACCCAGTACTTC.

The chain recombines TRBV28 with TRBJ2-5, with D perhaps assigned TRBD1 or TRBD2 (5 bases each). Trimming pared 6 bases from V and 5 bases from J, leaving 22 bases between. The CDR3 is 16 residues long. Germline V gives CDR1 MDHEN, CDR2 SYDVKM. CDR3 nucleotides: TGTGCCAGCAGACCGACGGGACCCCGTCCCGTGGAGACCCAGTACTTC. As protein: CASRPTGPRPVETQYF.

V is TRBV19 and J is TRBJ1-1; D ambiguous. V dropped 7 bases and J dropped 3 bases, with 18 bases sitting between them. Germline loops: CDR1 LNHDA, CDR2 SQIVND (reference sequence). This CDR3 is 15 amino acids long. The CDR3 loop reads CASNIRRASYTEAFF. CDR3 nucleotides: TGTGCCAGTAATATTAGGAGGGCTTCGTACACTGAAGCTTTCTTT.

This clone has a handful of counts. This rearrangement joins TRBV28 to TRBJ2-7; 9 bases align to TRBD1. The CDR3 contains 15 residues. With V trimmed by 3 bases and J by 4 bases, 7 bases remained unmatched. CDR1 and CDR2 from the germline V gene are MDHEN and SYDVKM. CDR3 residues: CASSLGGTGRYEQYF. In DNA form, the CDR3 reads TGTGCCAGCAGTTTGGGTGGGACAGGGAGGTACGAGCAGTACTTC.